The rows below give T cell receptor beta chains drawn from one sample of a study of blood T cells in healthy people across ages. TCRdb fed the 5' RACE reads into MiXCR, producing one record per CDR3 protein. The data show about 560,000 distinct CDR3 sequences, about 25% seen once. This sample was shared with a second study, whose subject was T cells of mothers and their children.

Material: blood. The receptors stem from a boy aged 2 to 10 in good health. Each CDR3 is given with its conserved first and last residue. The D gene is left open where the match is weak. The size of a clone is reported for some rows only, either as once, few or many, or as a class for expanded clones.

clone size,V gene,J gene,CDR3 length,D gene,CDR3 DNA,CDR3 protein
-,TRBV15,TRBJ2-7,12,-,TGTGCCACCAGCAGAGAGAAGGGCGAGCAGTACTTC,CATSREKGEQYF
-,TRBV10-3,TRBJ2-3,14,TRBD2,TGTGCCATCGGGAGGCTAGCGGGCGAAGATACGCAGTATTTT,CAIGRLAGEDTQYF
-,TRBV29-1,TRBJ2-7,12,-,TGCAGCGTTGGGGCAGGGGAGTACGAGCAGTACTTC,CSVGAGEYEQYF
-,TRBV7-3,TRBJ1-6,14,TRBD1,TGTGCCAGCAGCTTTGGGACAGGAAATTCACCCCTCCACTTT,CASSFGTGNSPLHF
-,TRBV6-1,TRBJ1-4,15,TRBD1,TGTGCCGGCAGTGACAGGGGGCGCACGGGTGAAAAACTGTTTTTT,CAGSDRGRTGEKLFF
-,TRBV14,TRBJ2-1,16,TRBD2,TGTGCCAGCAGCAAGAGACGTCTAGCGGGAAGCAATGAGCAGTTCTTC,CASSKRRLAGSNEQFF
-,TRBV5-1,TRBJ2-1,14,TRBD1,TGCGCCAGCAGGCCAGGACAGGGATACAATGAGCAGTTCTTC,CASRPGQGYNEQFF
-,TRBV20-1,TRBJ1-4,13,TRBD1,TGCAGTGCTGGGGGACAGTCGAATGAAAAACTGTTTTTT,CSAGGQSNEKLFF
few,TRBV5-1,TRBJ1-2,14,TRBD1,TGCGCCAGCAGCTTCGGACAGGCGATCTATGGCTACACCTTC,CASSFGQAIYGYTF
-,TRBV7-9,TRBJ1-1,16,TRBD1,TGTGCCAGCAGCTTACTAAGACAGGGAAGGAACACTGAAGCTTTCTTT,CASSLLRQGRNTEAFF
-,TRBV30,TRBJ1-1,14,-,TGTGCCTGGATGCCGGGACGACCGAACACTGAAGCTTTCTTT,CAWMPGRPNTEAFF
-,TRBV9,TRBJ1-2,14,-,TGTGCCAGCAGCCCCCGGGACATCGAAAATTTCTACACCTTC,CASSPRDIENFYTF
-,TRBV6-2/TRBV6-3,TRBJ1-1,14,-,TGTGCCAGCAGTTGGGTGTACATGAACACTGAAGCTTTCTTT,CASSWVYMNTEAFF
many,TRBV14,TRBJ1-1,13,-,TGTGCCAGCAGCCAAGAAAGGAACACTGAAGCTTTCTTT,CASSQERNTEAFF
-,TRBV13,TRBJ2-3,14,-,TGTGCCAGCAGCAATGGAAAAGGGACAGATACGCAGTATTTT,CASSNGKGTDTQYF
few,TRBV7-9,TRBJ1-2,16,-,TGTGCCAGCAGCTTAGATCGCAGGGGCGCGAAAGGAGGCTACACCTTC,CASSLDRRGAKGGYTF
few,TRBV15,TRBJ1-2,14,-,TGTGCCACCAGCAGAGACAGGGGCAACTATGGCTACACCTTC,CATSRDRGNYGYTF
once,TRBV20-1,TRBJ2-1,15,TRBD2,TGCAGTGCTAGAGTTAGCGGGTCCCCCTACAATGAGCAGTTCTTC,CSARVSGSPYNEQFF
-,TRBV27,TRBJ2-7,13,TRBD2,TGTGCCAGCAGTACCTCGACCGGGACTAGCGCAATCTTC,CASSTSTGTSAIF
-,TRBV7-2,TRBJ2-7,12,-,TGTGCCAGCAGCATGTCGTCTTACGAGCAGTACTTC,CASSMSSYEQYF
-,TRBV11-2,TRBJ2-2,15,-,TGTGCCAGCAGCCGTACACAGGGAAACACCGGGGAGCTGCTTTTT,CASSRTQGNTGELLF
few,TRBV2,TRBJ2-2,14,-,TGTGCCAGCAGTGAGGGCCCGAACACCGGGGAGCTGTTTTTT,CASSEGPNTGELFF